Shown below are 24 T cell receptor beta chains from a single sample sequenced in a study of cytomegalovirus exposure and HLA in healthy donors. Primers for the PCR totalled 60 Vbeta and 13 Jbeta. Profiling relied on immunoSEQ multiplex PCR, and the TCRdb table lists in-frame clones only, not all of them. The sample holds under 200,000 clones; about 80% are singletons and the top ten take around 0.74%. Sequencing was carried out using PBMCs. The source is a woman aged 40-49 years in good health and CMV-seronegative.

The rearrangement links TRBV7-3 to TRBJ1-5; possible D gene TRBD1, 5 bases. Germline lookup yields CDR1 SGHTA and CDR2 FQGTGA. The CDR3 is made up of 13 amino acids. V was trimmed by 2 bases and J by 7 bases, leaving 9 bases between them. CDR3 sequence: CASSLFGGQPQHF. The DNA of the CDR3 is TGTGCCAGCAGCTTATTTGGGGGGCAGCCCCAGCATTTT.

CDR3 sequence: CASSFAGASYNEQFF. DNA of the CDR3: TGTGCCAGCAGTTTTGCAGGGGCCTCCTACAATGAGCAGTTCTTC. This chain joins TRBV27 and TRBJ2-1; a weak D match, TRBD1 (6 bases). This CDR3 has 15 residues. Per the germline V gene, CDR1 is MNHEY and CDR2 is SMNVEV (reference sequence). V lost 3 bases, J lost 0 bases, and 9 bases lay in between.

The chain recombines TRBV28 with TRBJ2-7; 9 nucleotides match TRBD1. V lost 4 bases to trimming and J lost 6 bases; unmatched junction nucleotides: 10. The germline CDR1 and CDR2 sequences are MDHEN and SYDVKM. The CDR3 is made up of 15 amino acids. DNA for the CDR3: TGTGCCAGCAGTTACCGGGACAGGGAAGTGAGCGAGCAGTACTTC. Encoded protein: CASSYRDREVSEQYF.

The chain uses TRBV25-1 and TRBJ1-2; possible D gene TRBD1, 6 bases. In germline, CDR1 is MGHDK, CDR2 SYGVNS. Trimming stripped 7 bases from V and 9 bases from J, with 18 bases between. The CDR3 sequence is 13 residues long. This CDR3 is CASTLTGHESYTF. The CDR3 nucleotides read TGTGCCAGCACCCTAACAGGGCACGAAAGCTACACCTTC.

This chain links TRBV5-1 with TRBJ1-2; a weak D match, TRBD1 (6 bases). There are 13 residues in the CDR3. Germline CDR1 and CDR2: SGHRS and YFSETQ. V was cut by 4 bases and J by 8 bases, with 15 bases left in between. CDR3 protein: CASSPTTGFGYTF. The CDR3, as DNA: TGCGCCAGCAGCCCAACGACAGGCTTCGGCTACACCTTC.

The rearrangement joins TRBV28 to TRBJ1-1; D is unclear. This CDR3 has 14 residues. Trimming stripped 3 bases from V and 5 bases from J, with 13 bases between. The germline CDR1 and CDR2 sequences are MDHEN and SYDVKM. CDR3 in DNA: TGTGCCAGCAGTTTGAGTGGGAGAGGAACTGAAGCTTTCTTT. Translated, it gives CASSLSGRGTEAFF. The full variable domain, its missing parts supplied by reference TRBV28 and TRBJ1-1, is DVKVTQSSRYLVKRTGEKVFLECVQDMDHENMFWYRQDPGLGLRLIYFSYDVKMKEKGDIPEGYSVSREKKERFSLILESASTNQTSMYLCASSLSGRGTEAFFGQGTRLTVV.

The V call is TRBV6-5, the J call TRBJ2-3; D unclear. This CDR3 spans 13 amino acids. V lost 4 bases, J lost 0 bases, and 5 bases lay in between. The germline CDR1 and CDR2 sequences are MNHEY and SVGAGI. The CDR3 spells CASSSYSTDTQYF. The DNA for the CDR3 is TGTGCCAGCAGTTCGTATAGCACAGATACGCAGTATTTT.

The chain carries TRBV7-6 and TRBJ2-5; unclear D gene. The length of the CDR3 is 12 residues. Trimming stripped 5 bases from V and 1 base from J, with 5 bases between. CDR1 and CDR2 from the germline V gene are SGHVS and FNYEAQ. The CDR3 DNA reads TGTGCCAGCAGCGCCAGCCAAGAGACCCAGTACTTC. Translating gives CASSASQETQYF.

The V and J genes are TRBV6-1 and TRBJ1-5; no clear D gene. The CDR3 runs to 12 residues. V lost 7 bases, J lost 4 bases, and 8 bases lay in between. The germline V gene encodes CDR1 MNHNS and CDR2 SASEGT. The chain's CDR3 is CASTSGNQPQHF. The CDR3 DNA reads as TGTGCCAGCACCAGCGGAAATCAGCCCCAGCATTTT.

The rearrangement joins TRBV19 to TRBJ1-2, with D perhaps matching TRBD1 (5 bases). The ends were cut back, 10 bases at V and 0 bases at J, with 18 bases in the middle. Germline V gene data show CDR1 as LNHDA and CDR2 as SQIVND (reference sequence). CDR3 length equals 15 residues. The CDR3 nucleotides are TGTGCCACCTCAACAGGCGTTTTAGCTAACTATGGCTACACCTTC. Its protein product is CATSTGVLANYGYTF.

This rearrangement joins TRBV6-1 to TRBJ1-4; TRBD1 aligns across 9 bases. V was clipped by 2 bases and J by 8 bases; unmatched bases: 3. The CDR3 covers 14 residues. CDR1 is MNHNS, CDR2 SASEGT, per germline. In DNA, the CDR3 is TGTGCCAGCAGTGAAAGAACAGGGGGCGAAAAACTGTTTTTT. It yields the protein CASSERTGGEKLFF.

The chain couples TRBV7-9 to TRBJ1-2; D possibly corresponds to TRBD1 (6 bases). CDR1 SEHNR and CDR2 FQNEAQ come from the germline V gene (reference sequence). The CDR3 length is 13 residues. Between the trimmed V and J ends, which lost 3 bases and 4 bases, there was a span of 9 bases. The CDR3 DNA is TGTGCCAGCAGCTTTACAGGGAGCTATGGCTACACCTTC. Translating gives CASSFTGSYGYTF.

The chain is built from TRBV6-1 and TRBJ2-7; 7 positions match TRBD1. Trimming took 7 bases from V and 2 from J; bases not matched to a gene: 5. Germline-derived CDR1 and CDR2 are MNHNS and SASEGT. CDR3 length: 13 residues. In DNA, the CDR3 is TGTGCCAGCACGGACAGGTACACCTACGAGCAGTACTTC. Translation gives CASTDRYTYEQYF.

The chain recombines TRBV6-1 with TRBJ1-5, with D maybe TRBD1 (5 bases). This CDR3 spans 13 amino acids. CDR1 and CDR2 (germline): MNHNS, SASEGT. V dropped 4 bases and J dropped 5 bases, with 9 bases sitting between them. CDR3 sequence: CASSGQSYQPQHF. In DNA, the CDR3 is TGTGCCAGCAGTGGACAGTCTTATCAGCCCCAGCATTTT.

The chain joins TRBV13 to TRBJ1-1, with TRBD1 matching over 7 bases. The V gene end was trimmed by 5 bases and the J gene end by 4 bases; junction bases not matched to a gene: 4. Germline CDR1 and CDR2: PRHDT and FYEKMQ (reference sequence). The length of the CDR3 is 13 residues. Written as DNA, the CDR3 is TGTGCCAGCAGCCGACAGGGCGGCACTGAAGCTTTCTTT. It is translated as CASSRQGGTEAFF.

The gene calls are TRBV28 and TRBJ2-1; a possible D gene is TRBD2 (6 bases). The CDR3 is 15 amino acids. Germline V CDR1 and CDR2: MDHEN, SYDVKM. Deletions cut 3 bases from V and 4 bases from J, with 13 bases between. CDR3 protein: CASSFGGAGYNEQFF. The CDR3 DNA reads TGTGCCAGCAGTTTCGGAGGGGCGGGATACAATGAGCAGTTCTTC.

The CDR3 is CASSYGSESYEQYF. The CDR3, as DNA: TGTGCCAGCAGTTACGGAAGCGAATCATACGAGCAGTACTTC. The genes are TRBV6-5 and TRBJ2-7; D is unclear. The germline V gene encodes CDR1 MNHEY and CDR2 SVGAGI. The CDR3 has 14 residues. Trimming pared 2 bases from V and 4 bases from J, leaving 12 bases between.

This rearrangement joins TRBV6-5 to TRBJ1-1; perhaps TRBD1 as D (6 bases). The CDR3 contains 15 residues. V dropped 4 bases and J dropped 6 bases, with 18 bases sitting between them. Germline V gene data show CDR1 as MNHEY and CDR2 as SVGAGI. The CDR3 spells CASSSKTGSLAEAFF. CDR3 in DNA: TGTGCCAGCAGTTCCAAGACAGGTTCTCTCGCTGAAGCTTTCTTT.

This chain joins TRBV2 and TRBJ2-5, with 9 bases lining up with TRBD2. With V trimmed by 4 bases and J by 5 bases, 5 bases remained unmatched. The germline gives CDR1 SNHLY, CDR2 FYNNEI. The CDR3 totals 14 residues. The CDR3 DNA reads TGTGCCAGCAGTGTGCGGGGGGGCTCGGAGACCCAGTACTTC. Protein sequence: CASSVRGGSETQYF.

The chain combines TRBV5-8 with TRBJ1-5; 8 bases fit TRBD1. CDR1 and CDR2 (germline): SGHTS, YDEGEE. The CDR3 consists of 14 residues. V trimming: 4 bases; J trimming: 7 bases; junction bases outside the gene matches: 7. For the CDR3, the DNA is TGTGCCAGCAGCGCCCAGGGGGCGCCCCAGCCCCAGCATTTT. This codes for CASSAQGAPQPQHF.

The V call is TRBV29-1, the J call TRBJ1-2, with D perhaps TRBD1 (6 bases). CDR3 length: 11 amino acids. Looked up from germline, CDR1 is SQVTM and CDR2 is ANQGSEA. V was clipped by 5 bases and J by 7 bases, with 11 bases between them. CDR3 coding DNA: TGCAGCGTTAGGGGGGGCGGTGGCTACACCTTC. Translating gives CSVRGGGGYTF.

The DNA for the CDR3 is TGTGCCAGCAGCCCCCGGACTAGCGGTGATACAGATACGCAGTATTTT. It is translated as CASSPRTSGDTDTQYF. The chain links TRBV7-8 to TRBJ2-3, with 10 nucleotides matching TRBD2. The ends lost 5 bases at V and 3 bases at J; junction bases unmatched: 8. CDR1 and CDR2 (germline): SGHVS, FQNEAQ. The CDR3 has 16 residues. Full variable domain (remainder filled in from reference TRBV7-8 and TRBJ2-3): GAGVSQSPRYKVAKRGQDVALRCDPISGHVSLFWYQQALGQGPEFLTYFQNEAQLDKSGLPSDRFFAERPEGSVSTLKIQRTQQEDSAVYLCASSPRTSGDTDTQYFGPGTRLTVL.

The rearrangement links TRBV5-1 to TRBJ1-5; possibly TRBD1 for D (6 bases). Trimming took 0 bases from V and 7 from J, leaving 8 bases between them. CDR1 SGHRS and CDR2 YFSETQ come from the germline V gene. This CDR3 region has 13 residues. The CDR3 is CASSLERGQPQHF. The DNA for the CDR3 is TGCGCCAGCAGCTTGGAAAGGGGGCAGCCCCAGCATTTT.

This clone was seen only once. This chain joins TRBV6-1 and TRBJ1-2; 11 bases match TRBD1. The CDR3 has 16 residues. The ends lost 4 bases at V and 7 bases at J; junction bases unmatched: 11. Germline lookup yields CDR1 MNHNS and CDR2 SASEGT. The DNA for the CDR3 is TGTGCCAGCAGTGGGACAGGGGGCCCACCCTCTAGTGGCTACACCTTC. Translating gives CASSGTGGPPSSGYTF.